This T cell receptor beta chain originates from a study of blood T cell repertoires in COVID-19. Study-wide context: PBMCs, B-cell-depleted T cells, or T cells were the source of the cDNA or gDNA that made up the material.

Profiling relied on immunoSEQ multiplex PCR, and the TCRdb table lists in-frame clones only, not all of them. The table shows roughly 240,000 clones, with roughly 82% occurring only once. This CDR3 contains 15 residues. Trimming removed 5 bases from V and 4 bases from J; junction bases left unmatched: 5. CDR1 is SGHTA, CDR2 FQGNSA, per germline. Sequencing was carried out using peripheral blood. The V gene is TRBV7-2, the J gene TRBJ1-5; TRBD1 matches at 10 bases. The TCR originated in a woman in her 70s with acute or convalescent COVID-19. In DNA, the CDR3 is TGTGCCAGCAGCCGTTCGGGACAGGGGAATCAGCCCCAGCATTTT. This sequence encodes CASSRSGQGNQPQHF. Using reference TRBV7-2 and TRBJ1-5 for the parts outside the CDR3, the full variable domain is GAGVSQSPSNKVTEKGKDVELRCDPISGHTALYWYRQSLGQGLEFLIYFQGNSAPDKSGLPSDRFSAERTGGSVSTLTIQRTQQEDSAVYLCASSRSGQGNQPQHFGDGTRLSIL.